The 24 T cell receptor beta chains below all came from one sample that was sequenced in a study of beta chain features in type 1 diabetes. Reverse transcribing all isolated RNA meant expressed TCRB transcripts were sequenced. Sequencing used immunoSEQ multiplex PCR; TCRdb keeps in-frame clones, though not all of them. The sample holds fewer than 500,000 clones, approximately 14% seen once. The sample comprised naive CD4+ T cells from blood. These receptors all come from a young man in good health.

This rearrangement joins TRBV7-9 to TRBJ2-3; 7 bases are shared with TRBD2. V trimming: 3 bases; J trimming: 0 bases; junction bases outside the gene matches: 3. The CDR3 totals 15 residues. Germline assignment: CDR1 SEHNR and CDR2 FQNEAQ (reference sequence). CDR3 residues: CASSLPRGSTDTQYF. DNA for the CDR3: TGTGCCAGCAGCTTGCCGCGGGGGAGCACAGATACGCAGTATTTT.

The chain links TRBV7-2 to TRBJ2-5; D is uncertain. CDR1 and CDR2 from the germline V gene are SGHTA and FQGNSA. The CDR3 sequence is 12 residues long. Trimming left V 4 bases short and J 5 bases short, with 8 bases between. The CDR3 DNA sequence: TGTGCCAGCAGCTCTATAAGCGAGACCCAGTACTTC. It translates to CASSSISETQYF.

This clone was counted only a few times. The chain joins TRBV29-1 to TRBJ2-1, with D hard to call. V was clipped by 4 bases and J by 2 bases, with 9 bases between them. CDR1 SQVTM and CDR2 ANQGSEA come from the germline V gene. The CDR3 sequence is 13 residues long. The CDR3: CSVVRRTYNEQFF. The CDR3 nucleotides read TGCAGCGTTGTCCGGAGAACCTACAATGAGCAGTTCTTC.

The rearrangement uses TRBV7-2 and TRBJ1-1; D ambiguous. The CDR3 totals 13 residues. V lost 7 bases, J lost 0 bases, and 9 bases lay in between. CDR1 and CDR2 (germline): SGHTA, FQGNSA. CDR3 region: CASTKGLNTEAFF. DNA of the CDR3: TGTGCCAGCACCAAGGGCTTGAACACTGAAGCTTTCTTT.

This clone has a handful of counts. This chain connects TRBV29-1 to TRBJ1-1; D perhaps matches TRBD1 (6 bases). The V end was cut by 7 bases, the J end by 1 base, with 10 bases between. CDR1 and CDR2 (germline): SQVTM, ANQGSEA. The CDR3 spans 12 residues. The CDR3 nucleotides are TGCAGCGGACACAGGGCGAACACTGAAGCTTTCTTT. Translating it yields CSGHRANTEAFF.

The chain links TRBV7-9 to TRBJ2-3, with 10 nucleotides matching TRBD1. From germline, CDR1 is SEHNR and CDR2 FQNEAQ (reference sequence). The J segment lost 3 bases and the V segment lost 5 bases, leaving 8 bases of the junction unmatched. The CDR3 contains 16 residues. The CDR3 DNA is TGTGCCAGCAGCCGAAAGCCGGGACAGGGGACAGATACGCAGTATTTT. Residues: CASSRKPGQGTDTQYF.

This clone turned up a few times. The junction does not match germline at one end; this may be a read error. V usage is TRBV10-3 and J usage is TRBJ2-1; D gene uncertain. From germline, CDR1 is ENHRY and CDR2 SYGVKD. This CDR3 has 14 amino acids. The CDR3 coding sequence is TGTGCCATCAGTGGCCAGCCCTCCAACAATGAGCAGTTCTTC. Translated, it gives CAISGQPSNNEQFF.

The rearrangement joins TRBV15 to TRBJ1-1; TRBD1 might be the D (6 bases). CDR1 is LNHNV, CDR2 YYDKDF, per germline (reference sequence). V was trimmed by 0 bases and J by 14 bases, leaving 13 bases between them. The CDR3 loop spans 12 amino acids. CDR3 nucleotide sequence: TGTGCCACCAGCAGAGATCAGGGGCCTGGGTTCTTT. Translated: CATSRDQGPGFF.

V gene TRBV11-2 combines with J gene TRBJ2-1, with unresolved D. Trimming removed 7 bases at V and 9 bases at J, with 19 bases between. This CDR3 comprises 14 residues. Germline CDR1 reads SGHAT; CDR2 reads FQNNGV. The CDR3 DNA reads as TGTGCCAGCACCCCCATATTACAGCGAGGTGAGCAGTTCTTC. The encoded protein is CASTPILQRGEQFF.

This clone was picked up a small number of times. The chain combines TRBV25-1 with TRBJ2-1, with 7 bases matching TRBD1. Germline loops: CDR1 MGHDK, CDR2 SYGVNS. Trimming removed 9 bases from V and 11 bases from J; junction bases left unmatched: 10. There are 12 residues in the CDR3. CDR3 nucleotide sequence: TGTGCCAGTTCCACAGGGGCGACAAAGCAGTTCTTC. Translating gives CASSTGATKQFF.

CDR3 DNA sequence: TGTGCCAGCAGCCTGTCCGGCGGGGGCTCCTACAATGAGCAGTTCTTC. This translates into CASSLSGGGSYNEQFF. J is TRBJ2-1 and V is TRBV9; 7 positions match TRBD2. Germline-derived CDR1 and CDR2 are SGDLS and YYNGEE. V gave up 4 bases and J gave up 0 bases; unmatched junction bases: 7. CDR3 length: 16 amino acids.

This rearrangement joins TRBV14 to TRBJ1-6; D gene unclear. CDR3 size: 15 residues. CDR1 and CDR2 (germline): SGHDN, FVKESK. Trimming cost V 0 bases and J 9 bases, with 12 bases left between them. The CDR3 loop reads CASSQEKGFLSPLHF. The DNA for the CDR3 is TGTGCCAGCAGCCAAGAGAAGGGCTTCCTTTCACCCCTCCACTTT.

In the case of this clone: The sample carries other DNA sequences with the same CDR3. The chain links TRBV5-1 to TRBJ2-7; D is possibly TRBD1 (6 bases). This CDR3 is 13 amino acids long. Per the germline V gene, CDR1 is SGHRS and CDR2 is YFSETQ. Trimming cost V 0 bases and J 5 bases, with 9 bases left between them. CDR3 sequence (DNA): TGCGCCAGCAGCTTGGGACAGGCTAACGAGCAGTACTTC. It yields the protein CASSLGQANEQYF.

This clone was seen only a few times. The gene calls are TRBV30 and TRBJ2-1; 8 bases align to TRBD1. This CDR3 is 14 amino acids long. V lost 4 bases to trimming and J lost 3 bases; unmatched junction nucleotides: 5. From germline, CDR1 is GTSNPN and CDR2 SVGIG (reference sequence). In nucleotides, the CDR3 is TGTGCCTGGAACCGGGACAGGCACTACAATGAGCAGTTCTTC. This gives the protein CAWNRDRHYNEQFF.

The chain joins TRBV4-1 to TRBJ2-1; D gene uncertain. The germline V and J ends were trimmed by 1 base and 14 bases, with 12 bases remaining between them. Germline V CDR1 and CDR2: MGHRA, YSYEKL. There are 12 residues in the CDR3. The CDR3: CASSQALGVKFF. CDR3 coding DNA: TGCGCCAGCAGCCAAGCCCTCGGTGTCAAGTTCTTC.

This clone was picked up a small number of times. The V and J genes are TRBV30 and TRBJ1-1, with D unresolved. Trimming took off 3 bases at V and 6 bases at J, with 11 bases between the two ends. CDR1 and CDR2 (germline): GTSNPN, SVGIG (reference sequence). This CDR3 spans 12 amino acids. CDR3 amino acids: CAWSRVDAEAFF. In DNA, the CDR3 is TGTGCCTGGAGCAGAGTGGACGCTGAAGCTTTCTTT.

The chain has TRBV15 and TRBJ2-5; D remains unclear. Germline V gives CDR1 LNHNV, CDR2 YYDKDF (reference sequence). Trimming shortened V by 1 base and J by 5 bases, and 2 bases separated the two germline ends. The CDR3 sequence is 11 residues long. The CDR3 sequence is CATSRGETQYF. CDR3 nucleotide sequence: TGTGCCACCAGCAGAGGCGAGACCCAGTACTTC.

A remark on this clone: The sample contains more than one DNA sequence encoding this CDR3. The chain is built from TRBV29-1 and TRBJ1-2, with 9 positions matching TRBD1. This CDR3 comprises 12 residues. Looked up from germline, CDR1 is SQVTM and CDR2 is ANQGSEA. The trim removed 4 bases at V and 4 bases at J, leaving 1 base unmatched. The CDR3 nucleotides are TGCAGCGTTGGGGGACAGGGCTATGGCTACACCTTC. It encodes CSVGGQGYGYTF.

V usage is TRBV7-2 and J usage is TRBJ2-2; 11 positions match TRBD2. The germline CDR1 and CDR2 sequences are SGHTA and FQGNSA. The CDR3 spans 15 residues. The ends lost 7 bases at V and 7 bases at J; junction bases unmatched: 8. The CDR3 DNA is TGTGCCAGCATGGGGACTAGCGGAGCTAACGGGGAGCTGTTTTTT. Residues: CASMGTSGANGELFF. Together with reference TRBV7-2 and TRBJ2-2, the CDR3 gives the full variable domain: GAGVSQSPSNKVTEKGKDVELRCDPISGHTALYWYRQSLGQGLEFLIYFQGNSAPDKSGLPSDRFSAERTGGSVSTLTIQRTQQEDSAVYLCASMGTSGANGELFFGEGSRLTVL.

The chain carries TRBV5-1 and TRBJ2-1; D unclear. The ends were cut back, 4 bases at V and 9 bases at J, with 11 bases in the middle. The CDR3 spans 12 residues. The V gene's germline CDR1 is SGHRS and CDR2 YFSETQ. The DNA for the CDR3 is TGCGCCAGCAGCCCGGACCCGGGTGAGCAGTTCTTC. This gives the protein CASSPDPGEQFF.

This clone was seen a few times. The chain has TRBV9 and TRBJ2-5; D not certain. V was trimmed by 5 bases and J by 2 bases, leaving 22 bases between them. This CDR3 comprises 17 residues. CDR1 is SGDLS, CDR2 YYNGEE, per germline. CDR3: CASSRGSQRPPQETQYF. The CDR3 nucleotides read TGTGCCAGCAGTCGCGGATCCCAGAGACCGCCACAAGAGACCCAGTACTTC.

This clone was counted only a few times. This sequence joins TRBV5-6 and TRBJ2-3; 8 bases are a match to TRBD1. Germline CDR1 and CDR2: SGHDT and YYEEEE. With 2 bases clipped from V and 8 bases from J, the junction kept 16 bases outside the gene matches. The CDR3 extends over 17 amino acids. Written as DNA, the CDR3 is TGTGCCAGCAGCTTCGTCGGCCTGAGACAGGGGTCGGCTACGCAGTATTTT. Encoded protein: CASSFVGLRQGSATQYF.

To note about this clone: At one end, the junction sequence differs from germline, possibly due to a read error. This sequence joins TRBV9 and TRBJ2-1; perhaps TRBD1 as D (6 bases). The germline V gene encodes CDR1 SGDLS and CDR2 YYNGEE. The CDR3 extends over 16 amino acids. CDR3 amino acids: CACSVVGRAGENEQFF. CDR3 sequence (DNA): TGTGCCTGCAGCGTAGTGGGGCGGGCAGGGGAAAATGAGCAGTTCTTC.

Only a few counts were recorded for this clone. The J gene is TRBJ1-5, the V gene TRBV13; the D is unclear. The CDR3 extends over 13 amino acids. Trimming stripped 1 base from V and 7 bases from J, with 8 bases between. The germline V gene has CDR1 PRHDT and CDR2 FYEKMQ (reference sequence). CDR3 sequence (DNA): TGTGCCAGCAGCTTAGTTGGGGAACAGCCCCAGCATTTT. It translates to CASSLVGEQPQHF.